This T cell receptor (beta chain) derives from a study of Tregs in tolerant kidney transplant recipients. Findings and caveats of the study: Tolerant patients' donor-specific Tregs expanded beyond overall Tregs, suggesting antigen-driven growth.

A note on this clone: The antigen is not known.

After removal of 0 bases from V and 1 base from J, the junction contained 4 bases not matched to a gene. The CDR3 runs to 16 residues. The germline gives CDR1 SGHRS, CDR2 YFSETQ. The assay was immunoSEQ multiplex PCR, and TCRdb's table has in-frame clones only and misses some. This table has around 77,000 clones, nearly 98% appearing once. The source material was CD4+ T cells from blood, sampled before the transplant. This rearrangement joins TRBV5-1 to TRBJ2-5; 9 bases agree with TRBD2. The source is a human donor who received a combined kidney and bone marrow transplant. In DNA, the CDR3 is TGCGCCAGCAGCTTGGTGATAGCGGGGGCCCAAGAGACCCAGTACTTC. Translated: CASSLVIAGAQETQYF.